This TCR beta chain was identified during a study of T cell responses to AZD1222 COVID-19 vaccine listed by TCRdb under 2021. A note on the overall study: AZD1222 recipients with second doses at about 4 weeks or about 12 weeks were pooled, because spike-specific TCR depth and breadth did not differ between schedules. A total of about 250 trial participants underwent TCR sequencing, of whom more than 200 had received two doses of AZD1222 and some 25 had received two doses of the MenACWY control vaccine. Trial participants were enrolled by age into 18-55, 56-69 and 70-plus year subgroups, with about 150, 28 and 57 TCR-sequenced participants respectively. Results the study describes overall, beyond this receptor: Only a handful of AZD1222 recipients were SARS-CoV-2 seropositive at baseline, limiting conclusions about previously exposed vaccinees. Participants were mostly white British, with more females than males. The authors suggested clonal diversity may have been underestimated. Vaccine-associated CD4 TCRs spanned the whole spike protein, with dominant responses in regions 160-218 and 743-854. Reportedly, almost half of the unique spike-specific TCRs recognized epitopes lying outside the regions that are mutated in the B.1.351 and B.1.1.7 variants. After two AZD1222 doses, spike-specific TCR breadth and depth were significantly higher than at day 0 and than in MenACWY recipients. Because no day 14 peak-response samples were available, the repertoires could be characterized only after the peak T cell response. In the small 56-69-year group, the increase in depth fell short of significance, most likely because of low power.

Explained via the paper, the time point label denotes: baseline before first vaccination. Samples from vaccinated people were obtained from the UK trials COV001 and COV002, which included a single-blind randomized controlled phase 2/3 trial of AZD1222 (ChAdOx1 nCoV-19) in healthy adults. Trial participant PBMC samples were collected at day 0 and day 28 after the second dose for TCRbeta chain sequencing. From a lookup of the germline V gene, CDR1 and CDR2 are KGHSH and LQKENI. V drops 3 bases and J drops 4 bases, leaving 10 bases in between. Counted from cysteine to phenylalanine, this CDR3 has 14 amino acids. Only the CDR3 DNA is retained, 42 bases long and in frame from the first base. As for this clone: The antigen it binds to is not known. No base-level quality is on record; no much larger clone is a single base apart.

The CDR3 regions of human TCRbeta chains were subjected to immunosequencing. The authors' analysis ran thus. Repertoire TCRs were checked for matches against a reference library of SARS-CoV-2-specific TCRs that had been generated using the MIRA antigen-specificity platform. Breadth meant the fraction of unique TCRs that were SARS-CoV-2-associated, whereas depth meant the fraction of total T cells that were SARS-CoV-2-associated. Using the MIRA data, every spike-specific TCR was mapped to the spike region that the TCR reacted to and assigned to either a CD4 or a CD8 class. Log10-transformed breadth and depth values were compared by one-way ANOVA with Sidak's multiple comparisons tests. Not all clones reach the TCRdb copy of this immuneACCESS table, which keeps in-frame sequences only. Checked studies attribute under half of the gap to unresolved V genes and leave the rest unexplained. That table supplies the V and J calls and clone size; D and trimming were determined from the DNA. For this sample the table gives some 80,000 clones, of which roughly 90% were detected only once. The ten largest clones represent around 4.9% of the sample.

The TCR comes from an adult in good health. The specimen was peripheral blood, collected on day 0 of AZD1222 vaccination. The receptor chain draws on TRBV18 and TRBJ1-5, and TRBD1 may be the D gene, going by 6 matching bases. The CDR3 region reads CASSPGQGNQPQHF. DNA sequence: TGTGCCAGCTCACCGGGACAAGGTAATCAGCCCCAGCATTTT.